This T cell receptor (beta chain) was found in a study of vaccination and CD4 T cells after COVID-19. Overall study context: Post-vaccination samples were procured at a median of approximately 70 days following dose two (range 14 to 241).

For this clonotype: The antigen remains unidentified.

The treatment: roughly 10-day PBMC culture with coronavirus spike peptide pools or control peptides (ViraFEST assay). From negative nucleocapsid antibodies before and after vaccination, healthy vaccine recipients were shown to have had no prior SARS-CoV-2 infection. J gave up 2 bases and V 2 bases, and 9 bases lay outside the gene matches. The CDR3 totals 17 residues. Germline V gene sequence: CDR1 MNHEY, CDR2 SVGAGI. Once obtained from cultured CD4+ T cells, the DNA was sequenced using the Oncomine TCR Beta short-read assay. Cultured CD4+ T cells were the source of extracted genomic DNA. TCRdb itself ran the PCR reads through MiXCR, one entry per CDR3 protein. The table lists 25,000 to 30,000 distinct CDR3 sequences, roughly 60% of them singletons.

The V call is TRBV6-5, the J call TRBJ2-3, with 8 positions matching TRBD1. The specimen was CD4+ T cells from blood, cultured in vitro, collected after SARS-CoV-2 vaccination. This sequence was found in a human donor who received a COVID-19 vaccine. CDR3 amino acids: CASSYPQGQGDTDTQYF. In DNA form, the CDR3 reads TGTGCCAGCAGTTACCCCCAAGGACAGGGAGACACAGATACGCAGTATTTT.